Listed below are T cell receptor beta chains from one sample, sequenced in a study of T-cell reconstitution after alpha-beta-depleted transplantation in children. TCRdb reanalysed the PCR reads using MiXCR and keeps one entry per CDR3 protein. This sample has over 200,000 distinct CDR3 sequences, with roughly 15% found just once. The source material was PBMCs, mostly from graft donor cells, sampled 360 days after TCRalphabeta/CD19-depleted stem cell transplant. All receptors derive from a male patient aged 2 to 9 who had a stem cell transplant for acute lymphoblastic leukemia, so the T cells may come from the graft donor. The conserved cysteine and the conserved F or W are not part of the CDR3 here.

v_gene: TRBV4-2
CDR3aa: ASSQDLEWGKETQY

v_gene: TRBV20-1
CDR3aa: SASRDTSDKQF

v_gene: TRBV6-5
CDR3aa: ASSYPRAGTYGYT

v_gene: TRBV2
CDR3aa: ASSEVPRGVGEQY

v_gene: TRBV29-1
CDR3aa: SVGRALSYNEQF

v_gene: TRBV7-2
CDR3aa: ASSRSPQGVANEQF

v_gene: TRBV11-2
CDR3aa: ASSFPGQAGGELF

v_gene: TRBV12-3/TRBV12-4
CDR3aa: ASSPMWGTTDTQY

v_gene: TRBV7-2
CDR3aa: ASSQDWDEQY

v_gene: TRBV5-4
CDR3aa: ASSQTPGGYGYT

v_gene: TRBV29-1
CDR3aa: SVELTARTSTDTQY

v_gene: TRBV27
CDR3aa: ASSLPGRWELF

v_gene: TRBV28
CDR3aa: ASTKTGTFSSGANVLT

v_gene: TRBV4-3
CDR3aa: ASSQGGLLAPEVTGELF

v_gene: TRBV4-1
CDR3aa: ASSQESQRATNEKLF

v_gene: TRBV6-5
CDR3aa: ASSYLRDGAGGTGELF

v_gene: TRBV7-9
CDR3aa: ASSPLTADTQY

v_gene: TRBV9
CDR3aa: ASSTEGAISGELF

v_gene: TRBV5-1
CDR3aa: ASSPQGAGEKLF

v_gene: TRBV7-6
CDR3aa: ASSLVGGASGEQF

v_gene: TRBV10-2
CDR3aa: ASSQEGESGQGNDEQF

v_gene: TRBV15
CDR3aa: ATSTPGSEQY